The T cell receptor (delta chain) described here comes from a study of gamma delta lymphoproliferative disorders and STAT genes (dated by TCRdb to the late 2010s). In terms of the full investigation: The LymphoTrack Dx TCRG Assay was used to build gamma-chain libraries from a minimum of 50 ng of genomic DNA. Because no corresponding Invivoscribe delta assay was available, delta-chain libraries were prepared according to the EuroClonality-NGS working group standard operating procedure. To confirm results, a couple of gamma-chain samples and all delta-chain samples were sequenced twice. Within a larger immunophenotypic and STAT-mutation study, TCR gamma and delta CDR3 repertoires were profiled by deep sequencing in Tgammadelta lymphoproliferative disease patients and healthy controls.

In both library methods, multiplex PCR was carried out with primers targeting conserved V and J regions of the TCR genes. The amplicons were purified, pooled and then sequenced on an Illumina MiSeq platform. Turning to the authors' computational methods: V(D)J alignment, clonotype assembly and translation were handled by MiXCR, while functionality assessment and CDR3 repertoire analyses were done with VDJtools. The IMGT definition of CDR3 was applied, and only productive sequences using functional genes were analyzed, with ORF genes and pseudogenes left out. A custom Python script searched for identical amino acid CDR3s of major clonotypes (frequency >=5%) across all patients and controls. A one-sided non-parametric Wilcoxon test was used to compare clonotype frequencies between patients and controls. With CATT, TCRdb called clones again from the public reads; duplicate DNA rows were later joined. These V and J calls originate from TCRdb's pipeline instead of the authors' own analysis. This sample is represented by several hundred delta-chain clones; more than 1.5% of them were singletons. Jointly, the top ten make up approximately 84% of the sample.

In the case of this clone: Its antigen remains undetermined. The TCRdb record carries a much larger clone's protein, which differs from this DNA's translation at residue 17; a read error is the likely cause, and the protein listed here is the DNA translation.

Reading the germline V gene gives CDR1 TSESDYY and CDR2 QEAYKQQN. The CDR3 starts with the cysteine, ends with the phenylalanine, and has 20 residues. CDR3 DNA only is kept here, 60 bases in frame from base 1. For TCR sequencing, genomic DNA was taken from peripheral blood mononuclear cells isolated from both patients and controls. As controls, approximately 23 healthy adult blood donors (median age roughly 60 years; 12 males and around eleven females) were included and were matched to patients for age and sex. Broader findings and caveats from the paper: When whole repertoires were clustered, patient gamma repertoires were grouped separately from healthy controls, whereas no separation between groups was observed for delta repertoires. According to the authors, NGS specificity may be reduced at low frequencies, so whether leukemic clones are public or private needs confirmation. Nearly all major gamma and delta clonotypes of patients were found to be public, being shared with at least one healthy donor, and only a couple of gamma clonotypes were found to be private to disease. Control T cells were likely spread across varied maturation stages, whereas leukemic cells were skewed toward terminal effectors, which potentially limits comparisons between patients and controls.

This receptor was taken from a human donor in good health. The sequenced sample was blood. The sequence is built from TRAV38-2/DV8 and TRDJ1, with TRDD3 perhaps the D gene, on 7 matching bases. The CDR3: CAYRRAPPTVLGSNTDRLIF. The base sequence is TGTGCTTATAGGAGGGCTCCTCCTACCGTACTGGGGAGTAACACCGATAGACTCATCTTT.